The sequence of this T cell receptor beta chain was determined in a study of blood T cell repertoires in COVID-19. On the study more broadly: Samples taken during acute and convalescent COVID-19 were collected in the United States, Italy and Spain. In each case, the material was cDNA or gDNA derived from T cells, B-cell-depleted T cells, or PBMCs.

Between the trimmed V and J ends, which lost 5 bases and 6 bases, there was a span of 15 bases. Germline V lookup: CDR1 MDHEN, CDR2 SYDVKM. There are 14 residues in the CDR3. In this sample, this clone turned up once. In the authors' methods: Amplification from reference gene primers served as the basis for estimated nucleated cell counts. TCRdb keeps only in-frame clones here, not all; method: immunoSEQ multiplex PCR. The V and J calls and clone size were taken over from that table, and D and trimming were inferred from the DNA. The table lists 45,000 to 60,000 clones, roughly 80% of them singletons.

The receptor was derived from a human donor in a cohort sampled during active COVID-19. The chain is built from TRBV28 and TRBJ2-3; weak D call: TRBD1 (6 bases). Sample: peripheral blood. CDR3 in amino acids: CASSPEGGDDTQYF. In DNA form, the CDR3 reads TGTGCCAGCAGTCCCGAAGGGGGTGACGATACGCAGTATTTT.